The rows below give T cell receptor beta chains drawn from one sample of a study of T cell responses to AZD1222 COVID-19 vaccine. Clones were sequenced by immunoSEQ multiplex PCR, and TCRdb holds only the in-frame ones, with some missing. The table has fewer than 200,000 clones, 85% to 90% seen once. The material sequenced was peripheral blood, taken 28 days after the second AZD1222 dose. The receptors stem from an adult who received the AZD1222 COVID-19 vaccine. Both conserved end residues are part of each CDR3. Fields, in order: CDR3 protein, CDR3 DNA, J gene, clone size, V gene, D gene. The D gene is left open where the match is weak. Size is stated for part of the rows, as once, few or many counts, or as a class when the clone is expanded.

cdr3_aa: CASSLDRAGVGYTF
cdr3_nt: TGTGCCAGCAGCTTAGACAGGGCCGGAGTGGGCTACACCTTC
j_call: TRBJ1-2
clone_size: -
v_call: TRBV7-2
d_call: -

cdr3_aa: CASSLGGAPGNTIYF
cdr3_nt: TGTGCCAGCAGTTTAGGAGGGGCGCCTGGAAACACCATATATTTT
j_call: TRBJ1-3
clone_size: -
v_call: TRBV27
d_call: -

cdr3_aa: CASSIGGFGNQPQHF
cdr3_nt: TGTGCCAGTAGTATAGGGGGATTTGGCAATCAGCCCCAGCATTTT
j_call: TRBJ1-5
clone_size: -
v_call: TRBV19
d_call: -

cdr3_aa: CATSATRFGLKASNEQFF
cdr3_nt: TGTGCCACCAGCGCGACCCGATTCGGCCTAAAAGCAAGCAATGAGCAGTTCTTC
j_call: TRBJ2-1
clone_size: -
v_call: TRBV15
d_call: -

cdr3_aa: CASTEAGTSYNEQFF
cdr3_nt: TGTGCCAGCACTGAAGCGGGGACATCCTACAATGAGCAGTTCTTC
j_call: TRBJ2-1
clone_size: -
v_call: TRBV6-1
d_call: -

cdr3_aa: CASSPQGDYGYTF
cdr3_nt: TGTGCCAGCAGCCCACAGGGGGACTATGGCTACACCTTC
j_call: TRBJ1-2
clone_size: -
v_call: TRBV7-9
d_call: TRBD1

cdr3_aa: CASTVGQGDGYTF
cdr3_nt: TGTGCCAGCACCGTGGGACAGGGAGATGGCTACACCTTC
j_call: TRBJ1-2
clone_size: -
v_call: TRBV28
d_call: TRBD1

cdr3_aa: CSVDRASGGQGETQYF
cdr3_nt: TGCAGCGTTGACCGAGCTAGCGGGGGGCAAGGGGAGACCCAGTACTTC
j_call: TRBJ2-5
clone_size: -
v_call: TRBV29-1
d_call: TRBD2

cdr3_aa: CASGDISGPKNIQYF
cdr3_nt: TGTGCCAGTGGGGACATATCGGGCCCCAAAAACATTCAGTACTTC
j_call: TRBJ2-4
clone_size: -
v_call: TRBV19
d_call: -

cdr3_aa: CASSPNHAEQFF
cdr3_nt: TGTGCCAGCAGCCCCAATCACGCTGAGCAGTTCTTC
j_call: TRBJ2-1
clone_size: -
v_call: TRBV9
d_call: -

cdr3_aa: CASRGGGESPLHF
cdr3_nt: TGTGCCAGCCGCGGGGGCGGGGAATCACCCCTCCACTTT
j_call: TRBJ1-6
clone_size: few
v_call: TRBV27
d_call: -

cdr3_aa: CATSDTLPGELFF
cdr3_nt: TGTGCCACCAGTGATACCCTCCCCGGGGAGCTGTTTTTT
j_call: TRBJ2-2
clone_size: -
v_call: TRBV24-1
d_call: -

cdr3_aa: CAWSVLQGLSEQYF
cdr3_nt: TGTGCCTGGAGTGTCTTACAGGGTCTAAGCGAGCAGTACTTC
j_call: TRBJ2-7
clone_size: -
v_call: TRBV30
d_call: -

cdr3_aa: CASSLDRGNEKLFF
cdr3_nt: TGTGCCAGCAGCTTGGACAGGGGGAATGAAAAACTGTTTTTT
j_call: TRBJ1-4
clone_size: -
v_call: TRBV5-6
d_call: TRBD1

cdr3_aa: CASSYGRPSAGTEAFF
cdr3_nt: TGTGCCAGCAGTTACGGTCGACCGTCCGCGGGGACTGAAGCTTTCTTT
j_call: TRBJ1-1
clone_size: -
v_call: TRBV6-5
d_call: -

cdr3_aa: CASSPGQYGYTF
cdr3_nt: TGTGCCAGCAGTCCCGGACAGTATGGCTACACCTTC
j_call: TRBJ1-2
clone_size: -
v_call: TRBV27
d_call: -

cdr3_aa: CASTIPSRGEKLFF
cdr3_nt: TGTGCCAGCACCATCCCGAGCCGAGGTGAAAAACTGTTTTTT
j_call: TRBJ1-4
clone_size: -
v_call: TRBV7-9
d_call: -

cdr3_aa: CASSVAGAFQETQYF
cdr3_nt: TGTGCCAGCAGCGTAGCGGGGGCCTTCCAAGAGACCCAGTACTTC
j_call: TRBJ2-5
clone_size: -
v_call: TRBV9
d_call: -

cdr3_aa: CASSQEAGWGYTF
cdr3_nt: TGTGCCAGCAGCCAAGAGGCAGGCTGGGGCTACACCTTC
j_call: TRBJ1-2
clone_size: -
v_call: TRBV3-1/TRBV3-2
d_call: -

cdr3_aa: CSTQGSNGYTF
cdr3_nt: TGCAGCACTCAGGGTTCTAACGGCTACACCTTC
j_call: TRBJ1-2
clone_size: once
v_call: TRBV29-1
d_call: -

cdr3_aa: CASKRDSSYNEQFF
cdr3_nt: TGTGCCAGCAAAAGGGACAGTTCTTACAATGAGCAGTTCTTC
j_call: TRBJ2-1
clone_size: once
v_call: TRBV6-4
d_call: TRBD1

cdr3_aa: CASSRGVSYEQYF
cdr3_nt: TGTGCCAGCAGCCGGGGGGTTTCCTACGAGCAGTACTTC
j_call: TRBJ2-7
clone_size: -
v_call: TRBV3-1/TRBV3-2
d_call: -

cdr3_aa: CASSLGRRGPPGEQYF
cdr3_nt: TGTGCCAGCAGCTTAGGGCGGAGGGGACCCCCAGGGGAGCAGTACTTC
j_call: TRBJ2-7
clone_size: once
v_call: TRBV7-2
d_call: -

cdr3_aa: CAWSVSVQETQYF
cdr3_nt: TGTGCCTGGAGTGTATCGGTCCAAGAGACCCAGTACTTC
j_call: TRBJ2-5
clone_size: -
v_call: TRBV30
d_call: -

cdr3_aa: CASSPNRGSTGELFF
cdr3_nt: TGTGCCAGCAGCCCCAACAGGGGAAGCACCGGGGAGCTGTTTTTT
j_call: TRBJ2-2
clone_size: -
v_call: TRBV6-5
d_call: TRBD1

cdr3_aa: CASSSPGTGSNQPQHF
cdr3_nt: TGTGCCAGTAGTTCCCCCGGGACAGGTTCCAATCAGCCCCAGCATTTT
j_call: TRBJ1-5
clone_size: -
v_call: TRBV19
d_call: TRBD1

cdr3_aa: CASSPYLRGRLSNEKLFF
cdr3_nt: TGTGCCAGCAGCCCATATCTACGTGGACGGCTGTCTAATGAAAAACTGTTTTTT
j_call: TRBJ1-4
clone_size: -
v_call: TRBV3-1/TRBV3-2
d_call: -

cdr3_aa: CASSQVIGYGYTF
cdr3_nt: TGTGCCAGCAGCCAAGTAATAGGATATGGCTACACCTTC
j_call: TRBJ1-2
clone_size: -
v_call: TRBV3-1/TRBV3-2
d_call: -

cdr3_aa: CASSPTLAPAGLYF
cdr3_nt: TGTGCCAGCAGCCCCACACTAGCGCCTGCCGGTCTGTATTTT
j_call: TRBJ2-3
clone_size: -
v_call: TRBV7-2
d_call: TRBD2

cdr3_aa: CASSQLNTGELFF
cdr3_nt: TGTGCCAGCAGCCAACTAAACACCGGGGAGCTGTTTTTT
j_call: TRBJ2-2
clone_size: -
v_call: TRBV3-1/TRBV3-2
d_call: -

cdr3_aa: CASSPPGTRDEKLFF
cdr3_nt: TGTGCCAGCTCACCGCCCGGGACAAGGGATGAAAAACTGTTTTTT
j_call: TRBJ1-4
clone_size: -
v_call: TRBV18
d_call: -

cdr3_aa: CASSQSGGTGNQPQHF
cdr3_nt: TGCGCCAGCAGTCAATCTGGGGGGACGGGCAATCAGCCCCAGCATTTT
j_call: TRBJ1-5
clone_size: -
v_call: TRBV23-1
d_call: -

cdr3_aa: CASSEGGREDYGYTF
cdr3_nt: TGTGCCAGCAGTGAAGGGGGCCGGGAGGACTATGGCTACACCTTC
j_call: TRBJ1-2
clone_size: few
v_call: TRBV6-1
d_call: -

cdr3_aa: CASERGSNTGELFF
cdr3_nt: TGTGCCAGCGAGCGCGGGTCGAACACCGGGGAGCTGTTTTTT
j_call: TRBJ2-2
clone_size: -
v_call: TRBV11-2
d_call: -

cdr3_aa: CASSLQPAAGDGYTF
cdr3_nt: TGTGCCAGCAGCTTACAACCGGCGGCGGGAGATGGCTACACCTTC
j_call: TRBJ1-2
clone_size: -
v_call: TRBV11-2
d_call: -

cdr3_aa: CASSLMGLAGGPDTQYF
cdr3_nt: TGCGCCAGCAGCTTGATGGGACTAGCGGGGGGGCCGGATACGCAGTATTTT
j_call: TRBJ2-3
clone_size: -
v_call: TRBV5-1
d_call: TRBD2

cdr3_aa: CASSIQRGLPYEQYF
cdr3_nt: TGTGCCAGTAGTATTCAGCGGGGACTACCCTACGAGCAGTACTTC
j_call: TRBJ2-7
clone_size: -
v_call: TRBV19
d_call: TRBD2

cdr3_aa: CASSVTGVNTEAFF
cdr3_nt: TGTGCCAGCAGTGTTACAGGAGTGAACACTGAAGCTTTCTTT
j_call: TRBJ1-1
clone_size: -
v_call: TRBV9
d_call: -

cdr3_aa: CASSLVAGTGHETQYF
cdr3_nt: TGCGCCAGCAGCTTGGTAGCTGGGACAGGGCACGAGACCCAGTACTTC
j_call: TRBJ2-5
clone_size: -
v_call: TRBV5-1
d_call: TRBD1

cdr3_aa: CAWSFLVNSPLHF
cdr3_nt: TGTGCCTGGAGTTTTTTGGTTAATTCACCCCTCCACTTT
j_call: TRBJ1-6
clone_size: -
v_call: TRBV30
d_call: -

cdr3_aa: CASSIDGTSGGDEQFF
cdr3_nt: TGTGCCAGTAGTATAGATGGGACTAGCGGGGGAGATGAGCAGTTCTTC
j_call: TRBJ2-1
clone_size: -
v_call: TRBV19
d_call: TRBD2

cdr3_aa: CASSTGGAYNEQFF
cdr3_nt: TGCGCCAGCAGCACCGGGGGGGCCTACAATGAGCAGTTCTTC
j_call: TRBJ2-1
clone_size: -
v_call: TRBV5-1
d_call: TRBD2

cdr3_aa: CASSMGLAGGHYNEQFF
cdr3_nt: TGTGCCAGTAGTATGGGACTAGCGGGGGGGCACTACAATGAGCAGTTCTTC
j_call: TRBJ2-1
clone_size: -
v_call: TRBV19
d_call: TRBD2

cdr3_aa: CASSLVAGGSYGYTF
cdr3_nt: TGTGCCAGCAGCTTAGTTGCAGGGGGGAGCTATGGCTACACCTTC
j_call: TRBJ1-2
clone_size: -
v_call: TRBV11-2
d_call: TRBD1

cdr3_aa: CSVEQGLNTEAFF
cdr3_nt: TGCAGCGTGGAGCAGGGTTTGAACACTGAAGCTTTCTTT
j_call: TRBJ1-1
clone_size: -
v_call: TRBV29-1
d_call: -

cdr3_aa: CATSRGYNPRREQYF
cdr3_nt: TGTGCCACCAGCAGAGGCTACAATCCCCGCCGGGAGCAGTACTTC
j_call: TRBJ2-7
clone_size: -
v_call: TRBV15
d_call: -

cdr3_aa: CASSLYRGQWDSPLHF
cdr3_nt: TGTGCCAGCAGCTTATATAGGGGGCAATGGGATTCACCCCTCCACTTT
j_call: TRBJ1-6
clone_size: once
v_call: TRBV7-8
d_call: TRBD1

cdr3_aa: CASSLDRVTQYF
cdr3_nt: TGTGCCAGCAGCCTAGATCGGGTGACCCAGTACTTC
j_call: TRBJ2-5
clone_size: -
v_call: TRBV12-3/TRBV12-4
d_call: -

cdr3_aa: CASSLGLAGGLDTQYF
cdr3_nt: TGTGCCAGCAGCTTAGGACTAGCGGGGGGGCTAGATACGCAGTATTTT
j_call: TRBJ2-3
clone_size: -
v_call: TRBV7-9
d_call: TRBD2

cdr3_aa: CATSRDPGQVHQPQHF
cdr3_nt: TGTGCCACCAGCAGGGATCCGGGACAGGTACATCAGCCCCAGCATTTT
j_call: TRBJ1-5
clone_size: -
v_call: TRBV15
d_call: TRBD1

cdr3_aa: CACPPRAGGTDTQYF
cdr3_nt: TGTGCCTGCCCTCCCCGAGCGGGGGGGACAGATACGCAGTATTTT
j_call: TRBJ2-3
clone_size: -
v_call: TRBV30
d_call: TRBD2

cdr3_aa: CASSYRPSGTQETQYF
cdr3_nt: TGTGCCAGCAGCTACCGACCTAGCGGGACCCAAGAGACCCAGTACTTC
j_call: TRBJ2-5
clone_size: -
v_call: TRBV9
d_call: TRBD2

cdr3_aa: CASRDLLANTEAFF
cdr3_nt: TGTGCCAGCAGGGATCTCCTAGCGAACACTGAAGCTTTCTTT
j_call: TRBJ1-1
clone_size: -
v_call: TRBV6-5
d_call: -

cdr3_aa: CASSFGGANSYEQYF
cdr3_nt: TGCGCCAGCAGCTTCGGGGGGGCTAACTCCTACGAGCAGTACTTC
j_call: TRBJ2-7
clone_size: -
v_call: TRBV5-1
d_call: TRBD2

cdr3_aa: CASSTQADSEAFF
cdr3_nt: TGTGCCAGCAGCACCCAAGCGGACTCGGAAGCTTTCTTT
j_call: TRBJ1-1
clone_size: -
v_call: TRBV11-3
d_call: -

cdr3_aa: CASSLTGGAGSPLHF
cdr3_nt: TGTGCCAGCAGCTTGACAGGGGGCGCAGGCTCACCCCTCCACTTT
j_call: TRBJ1-6
clone_size: once
v_call: TRBV7-3
d_call: TRBD1

cdr3_aa: CASSGDTATDTQYF
cdr3_nt: TGTGCCAGCTCAGGCGACACAGCCACAGATACGCAGTATTTT
j_call: TRBJ2-3
clone_size: -
v_call: TRBV18
d_call: -

cdr3_aa: CSVGTGSNYGYTF
cdr3_nt: TGCAGCGTTGGAACAGGCTCTAACTATGGCTACACCTTC
j_call: TRBJ1-2
clone_size: -
v_call: TRBV29-1
d_call: -